This record concerns one T cell receptor (beta chain) sequence. The ends lost 1 base at V and 5 bases at J; junction bases unmatched: 8. The germline CDR1 and CDR2 sequences are MGHRA and YSYEKL. The CDR3 sequence is 16 residues long. The table came from immunoSEQ multiplex PCR; TCRdb's copy has only in-frame clones and leaves some out. The data hold tens of thousands of clones, with 70% to 90% observed a single time. This sample was included in a study of T cells in localized non-small cell lung cancer. The receptor comes from a woman aged 35-70 years with stage I squamous cell lung carcinoma. V gene TRBV4-1 combines with J gene TRBJ2-5; 9 positions agree with TRBD2. This specimen consisted of peripheral blood, obtained before any cancer treatment. In DNA, the CDR3 is TGCGCCAGCAGCCAAGGCTTACTAGCGGGTTATGAGACCCAGTACTTC. This encodes CASSQGLLAGYETQYF.